This T cell receptor beta chain came from a study of blood T cell repertoires in COVID-19. The trim removed 3 bases at V and 13 bases at J, leaving 11 bases unmatched. The CDR3 is 14 residues long. Germline V gene lookup returns CDR1 SGHTA and CDR2 FQGNSA. This table comes from immunoSEQ multiplex PCR, and its TCRdb copy is limited to in-frame clones, with some not included. The sample yields about 350,000 clones, about 91% seen once. Enrolment of Seattle patients took place during active infection, and they were followed longitudinally. This clonotype was obtained from a man aged 25-40 years with COVID-19, enrolled during active disease. V gene TRBV7-2 combines with J gene TRBJ2-2, with 7 bases aligning to TRBD1. Sequences were obtained from peripheral blood. The CDR3 nucleotides are TGTGCCAGCAGCTTCCCAGACAGGGACGAGTGGCTGTTTTTT. This translates into CASSFPDRDEWLFF. Complete variable domain (other parts from reference TRBV7-2 and TRBJ2-2): GAGVSQSPSNKVTEKGKDVELRCDPISGHTALYWYRQSLGQGLEFLIYFQGNSAPDKSGLPSDRFSAERTGGSVSTLTIQRTQQEDSAVYLCASSFPDRDEWLFFGEGSRLTVL.